The text below deals with one T cell receptor (beta chain). Its matching antigen is unknown. Donors likely had unrecorded immune exposures despite being nominally healthy when sampled. The PCR ran on 60 Vbeta and 13 Jbeta primers. The protocol was immunoSEQ multiplex PCR, while the TCRdb copy is restricted to in-frame clones and leaves out a portion. Of roughly 200,000 clones in the sample, about 80% are singletons; the top ten hold approximately 2%. The germline CDR1 and CDR2 sequences are SGHVS and FNYEAQ. There are 10 residues in the CDR3. The V and J ends lost 7 bases and 10 bases respectively, with 10 bases between them. This record belongs to a study of cytomegalovirus exposure and HLA in healthy donors. Study-wide findings and caveats: The investigators catalogued 164 TCR beta chains as cytomegalovirus-associated. There were several of the most significant clusters that appeared linked to common viral pathogens in a later analysis. Among the sequence variants, a highly shared cluster was likely an artifact of sequencing.

The clonotype was recovered from a man aged 30 to 39 in good health and CMV-seronegative. The specimen was PBMCs. The V call is TRBV7-6, the J call TRBJ1-1; no firm D call. CDR3 coding DNA: TGTGCCAGCAACCGCGGTGGAGCTTTCTTT. This encodes CASNRGGAFF.